These T cell receptor beta chains were read from a single sample in a study of human T cells and chemical hapten exposure. TCRdb itself ran the RACE reads through MiXCR, one entry per CDR3 protein. The sample lists under 200,000 distinct CDR3 sequences; about a quarter were seen once. The source was whole blood, collected in connection with sensitization to the hapten diphenylcyclopropenone (DPC). Receptors were obtained from a woman under 30 with alopecia areata. Some clones in this sample may be carry-over from other donors' samples. Both conserved end residues are part of each CDR3. Size is stated for part of the rows, as once, few or many counts, or as a class when the clone is expanded.

j_call | v_call | clone_size | cdr3_aa
TRBJ2-7 | TRBV5-1 | NA | CASSVDRGTYEQYF
TRBJ1-2 | TRBV10-3 | NA | CATSGTGVGGYTF
TRBJ2-7 | TRBV10-2 | few | CASSSGGGTEQYF
TRBJ2-2 | TRBV5-1 | many | CASRWDSTTGELFF
TRBJ1-6 | TRBV14 | NA | CASSQRGRWNSPLHF
TRBJ2-3 | TRBV20-1 | NA | CSAGLAGEFKDTQYF
TRBJ2-1 | TRBV10-3 | NA | CAISESASGGLYNEQFF
TRBJ2-5 | TRBV4-2 | NA | CASSQGEGQYF
TRBJ1-5 | TRBV6-6 | NA | CASTHGIASKYSNQPQHF
TRBJ1-2 | TRBV5-8 | NA | CASSHRTGINGYTF
TRBJ2-4 | TRBV6-2/TRBV6-3 | few | CASSYRTEDIQYF
TRBJ2-1 | TRBV2 | few | CASSADVEQFF
TRBJ1-4 | TRBV11-2 | few | CASSSLFGGLEKLFF
TRBJ2-1 | TRBV5-4 | few | CASSSEPRGNEQFF
TRBJ1-3 | TRBV20-1 | NA | CSARDSGSSGNTIYF
TRBJ2-7 | TRBV10-3 | few | CAISGDSGYEQYF
TRBJ2-1 | TRBV7-8 | NA | CASSLALFRTDLGAPKSSYNEQFF
TRBJ2-5 | TRBV11-2 | few | CASSSPPRVLGETQYF
TRBJ2-3 | TRBV29-1 | NA | CSVSGSGTDTQYF
TRBJ1-2 | TRBV7-9 | few | CASSFGRGYTF
TRBJ2-2 | TRBV4-1 | NA | CASSQVLRDSRLAGYTGELFF
TRBJ2-7 | TRBV20-1 | few | CSAPTSGTTYEQYF
TRBJ2-1 | TRBV20-1 | few | CSAPTGYNEQFF
TRBJ2-7 | TRBV7-2 | NA | CASSSLMTGSEQYF
TRBJ1-2 | TRBV27 | many | CASSSQGAVYGYTF
TRBJ2-7 | TRBV20-1 | once | CSATSRGPLYEQYF
TRBJ1-2 | TRBV7-2 | few | CASSLGSGTTPGYTF
TRBJ1-1 | TRBV11-2 | few | CASSRDRGMNTEAFF
TRBJ1-3 | TRBV4-2 | few | CASSQDRGDYSGNTIYF
TRBJ2-1 | TRBV6-2/TRBV6-3 | NA | CASSWATGISNEQFF
TRBJ1-1 | TRBV11-2 | many | CASSYDGAVNTEAFF
TRBJ1-4 | TRBV7-9 | NA | CASSLFATNEKLFF
TRBJ1-1 | TRBV20-1 | many | CSLRGGLLTEAFF
TRBJ2-3 | TRBV2 | NA | CASSDPLTSGFTDTQYF
TRBJ1-2 | TRBV7-2 | many | CASSPFGGGYGYTF
TRBJ2-5 | TRBV7-6 | NA | CASSFYGETQYF
TRBJ2-7 | TRBV4-1 | few | CASSSRMQGISYEQYF
TRBJ2-2 | TRBV11-1 | NA | CASSLSSVGNTGELFF